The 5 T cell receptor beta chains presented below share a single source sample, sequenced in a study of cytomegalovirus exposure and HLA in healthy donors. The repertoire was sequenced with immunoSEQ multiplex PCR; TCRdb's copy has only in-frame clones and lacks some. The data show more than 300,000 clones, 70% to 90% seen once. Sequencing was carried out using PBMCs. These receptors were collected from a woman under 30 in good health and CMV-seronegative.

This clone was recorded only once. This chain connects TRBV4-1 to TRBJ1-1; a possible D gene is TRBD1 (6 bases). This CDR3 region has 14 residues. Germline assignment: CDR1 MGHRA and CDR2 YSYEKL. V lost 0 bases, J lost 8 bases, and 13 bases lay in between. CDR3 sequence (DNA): TGCGCCAGCAGCCAAGATAGGGCAGGGGACGAAGCTTTCTTT. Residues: CASSQDRAGDEAFF.

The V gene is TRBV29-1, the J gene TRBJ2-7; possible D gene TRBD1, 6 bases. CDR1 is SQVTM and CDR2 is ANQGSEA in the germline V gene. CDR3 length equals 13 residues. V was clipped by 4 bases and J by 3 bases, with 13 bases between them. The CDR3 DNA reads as TGCAGCGTTGTTCTGACAGGCGGCTACGAGCAGTACTTC. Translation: CSVVLTGGYEQYF.

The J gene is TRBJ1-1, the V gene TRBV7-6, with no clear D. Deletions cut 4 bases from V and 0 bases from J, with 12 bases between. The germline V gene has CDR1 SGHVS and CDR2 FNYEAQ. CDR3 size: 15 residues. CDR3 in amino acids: CASSSGAGMNTEAFF. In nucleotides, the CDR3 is TGTGCCAGCAGCTCCGGAGCGGGGATGAACACTGAAGCTTTCTTT.

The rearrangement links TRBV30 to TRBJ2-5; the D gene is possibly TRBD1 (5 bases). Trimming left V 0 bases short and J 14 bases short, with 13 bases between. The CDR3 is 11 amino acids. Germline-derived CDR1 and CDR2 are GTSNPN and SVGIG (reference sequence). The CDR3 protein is CAWSVAQGLYF. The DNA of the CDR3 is TGTGCCTGGAGTGTAGCCCAGGGTTTATACTTC.

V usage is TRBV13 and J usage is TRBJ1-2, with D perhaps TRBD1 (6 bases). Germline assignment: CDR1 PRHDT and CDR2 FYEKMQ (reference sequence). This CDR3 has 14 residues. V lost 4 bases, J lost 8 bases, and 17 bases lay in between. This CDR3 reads CASSSPQLGQGYTF. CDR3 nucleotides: TGTGCCAGCAGCTCCCCGCAATTAGGACAGGGCTACACCTTC.